This T cell receptor (beta chain) was profiled in a study of blood T cell repertoires in COVID-19. Study-wide context: Donors in the United States, Italy and Spain gave samples during acute or convalescent COVID-19. T cells, B-cell-depleted T cells, or PBMCs supplied cDNA or gDNA.

In the authors' methods: Counts of nucleated cells, estimated from reference gene primer amplification, were obtained. TCRdb keeps only in-frame clones here, not all; method: immunoSEQ multiplex PCR. D and trimming were read from the DNA, whereas the V and J calls and clone size are those reported in that table. The data hold under 100,000 clones, with around 90% observed a single time. The CDR3 sequence is 14 residues long. The germline V gene has CDR1 LGHDT and CDR2 YNNKEL (reference sequence). Between the trimmed V and J ends, which lost 0 bases and 11 bases, there was a span of 11 bases. The clonotype was recovered from a man aged 45-65 years with active COVID-19. The chain joins TRBV3-1 (or the pseudogene TRBV3-2) to TRBJ1-6; D perhaps matches TRBD1 (5 bases). Sequencing used peripheral blood. The CDR3: CASSQDPTGPPLHF. In DNA, the CDR3 is TGTGCCAGCAGCCAAGATCCTACAGGTCCACCCCTCCACTTT.